The T cell receptor beta chain described here comes from a study of blood T cell repertoires in COVID-19. In the study's own analysis: Quantification of nucleated cells was approximated via reference gene primer amplification. Data came from immunoSEQ multiplex PCR; TCRdb stores just in-frame clones and leaves some out. The D gene and trimming were derived from the DNA, and the V and J assignments and clone size from that table. Of about 230,000 clones listed, around 92% are singletons. CDR3 size: 16 residues. The V and J ends lost 5 bases and 1 base, in that order; junction bases with no gene match: 8. Per the germline V gene, CDR1 is MNHEY and CDR2 is SMNVEV (reference sequence). This study enrolled people aged about 18 to 100 from around 25 US geographic areas.

The TCR was taken from a woman aged 25 to 39 with acute COVID-19. The sample was PBMCs or T cells enriched from blood (not recorded which). The V gene is TRBV27, the J gene TRBJ2-5, with TRBD1 matching over 9 bases. The CDR3 is CASSRRDRALQETQYF. In nucleotides, the CDR3 is TGTGCCAGCAGTCGAAGGGACAGGGCACTCCAAGAGACCCAGTACTTC.